This T cell receptor beta chain is drawn from a study of vaccination and CD4 T cells after COVID-19. In the study overall: Control cultures were supplied with a CEFX pool, an HIV-1 Nef pool, or no peptide at all.

Sample treatment: roughly ten-day PBMC culture with coronavirus spike peptide pools or control peptides (ViraFEST assay). The unexposed donor gave CD4+ T cells before the COVID-19 pandemic (2011-2018). As for this clonotype: Its matching antigen is unknown.

Once obtained from cultured CD4+ T cells, the DNA was sequenced using the Oncomine TCR Beta short-read assay. TCRdb called the PCR reads again in MiXCR, with one record for every CDR3 protein. The sample lists 7,000 to 9,000 distinct CDR3 sequences; roughly 50% were seen once. The germline V and J ends were trimmed by 4 bases and 0 bases, with 18 bases remaining between them. The CDR3 has 17 residues. Germline V gives CDR1 MNHEY, CDR2 SVGAGI. The chain recombines TRBV6-5 with TRBJ1-2, with D possibly being TRBD1 (5 bases). This TCR came from a human donor in good health. Sequencing was carried out using CD4+ T cells from blood, cultured in vitro. DNA of the CDR3: TGTGCCAGCAGTTGGACATCGCCCTATCCAGCTAACTATGGCTACACCTTC. Its translation: CASSWTSPYPANYGYTF.